One sample yielded the 8 T cell receptor beta chains listed below, sequenced in a study of blood T cell repertoires in COVID-19. Data came from immunoSEQ multiplex PCR; TCRdb stores just in-frame clones and leaves some out. The sample yields approximately 90,000 clones, around 86% seen once. Sequencing used peripheral blood. All receptors come from a man between 60 and 75 years old with acute or convalescent COVID-19.

The chain couples TRBV2 to TRBJ2-7; weak D call: TRBD2 (6 bases). The CDR3 runs 14 residues. Germline V gene data show CDR1 as SNHLY and CDR2 as FYNNEI. V was shortened by 7 bases and J by 3 bases, with 16 bases between the two germline ends. The CDR3 loop reads CASNRDGLIYEQYF. In nucleotides, the CDR3 is TGTGCCAGCAACCGGGACGGACTAATCTACGAGCAGTACTTC.

This clone appeared once. The gene calls are TRBV20-1 and TRBJ1-3; tentative D call: TRBD1 (5 bases). The CDR3 consists of 15 residues. Germline V gene lookup returns CDR1 DFQATT and CDR2 SNEGSKA (reference sequence). Trimming pared 3 bases from V and 2 bases from J, leaving 14 bases between. The CDR3: CSASSGQITGNTIYF. Written as DNA, the CDR3 is TGCAGTGCTAGTTCCGGACAAATCACTGGAAACACCATATATTTT.

This clone was seen a handful of times. This rearrangement joins TRBV12-5 to TRBJ2-3; 7 bases align to TRBD2. Germline CDR1 LGHNT, CDR2 FRNRAP. Trimming removed 0 bases from V and 2 bases from J; junction bases left unmatched: 14. This CDR3 comprises 19 residues. The CDR3 sequence is CASGLVRERGLRITDTQYF. CDR3 nucleotides: TGTGCTAGTGGTTTGGTACGGGAGCGGGGACTCAGAATCACAGATACGCAGTATTTT.

The chain couples TRBV7-9 to TRBJ1-1; D gene unclear. The CDR3 loop spans 14 amino acids. V was shortened by 4 bases and J by 4 bases, with 13 bases between the two germline ends. Germline values: CDR1 SEHNR, CDR2 FQNEAQ (reference sequence). CDR3 sequence: CASSSAPEGTEAFF. CDR3 bases: TGTGCCAGCAGCTCAGCCCCCGAGGGCACTGAAGCTTTCTTT.

This rearrangement joins TRBV30 to TRBJ2-1, with 11 bases lining up with TRBD2. The junction had 2 bases not matched to a gene; V was cut back by 3 bases and J by 4 bases. Germline CDR1 is GTSNPN and CDR2 is SVGIG (reference sequence). This CDR3 is built from 14 residues. Here the CDR3 reads CAWRLAGAYNEQFF. The CDR3 DNA sequence: TGTGCCTGGAGACTAGCGGGGGCATACAATGAGCAGTTCTTC.

This clone was recorded a few times. The chain combines TRBV24-1 with TRBJ1-2, with 11 nucleotides matching TRBD1. The V and J ends lost 4 bases and 6 bases, in that order; junction bases with no gene match: 6. The CDR3 runs to 15 residues. CDR1 KGHDR and CDR2 SFDVKD come from the germline V gene. CDR3 DNA: TGTGCCACCAGTGACTCCGGACAGGGGGCGAATGGCTACACCTTC. Its protein product is CATSDSGQGANGYTF.

The chain links TRBV7-6 to TRBJ1-1; D is possibly TRBD1 (5 bases). Germline CDR1 reads SGHVS; CDR2 reads FNYEAQ. V was trimmed by 1 base and J by 5 bases, leaving 8 bases between them. The CDR3 totals 13 residues. CDR3 in amino acids: CASSLGQSTEAFF. The CDR3 nucleotides are TGTGCCAGCAGCTTAGGACAGTCAACTGAAGCTTTCTTT.

In the case of this clone: This same CDR3 is encoded by further DNA sequences in the sample. The chain carries TRBV27 and TRBJ2-5, with 10 positions matching TRBD1. The CDR3 has 15 amino acids. J was trimmed by 5 bases and V by 5 bases; bases with no gene match: 8. Per the germline V gene, CDR1 is MNHEY and CDR2 is SMNVEV (reference sequence). The CDR3: CASSPRTGGRETQYF. The CDR3 bases are TGTGCCAGCAGTCCTCGGACAGGGGGGAGGGAGACCCAGTACTTC.